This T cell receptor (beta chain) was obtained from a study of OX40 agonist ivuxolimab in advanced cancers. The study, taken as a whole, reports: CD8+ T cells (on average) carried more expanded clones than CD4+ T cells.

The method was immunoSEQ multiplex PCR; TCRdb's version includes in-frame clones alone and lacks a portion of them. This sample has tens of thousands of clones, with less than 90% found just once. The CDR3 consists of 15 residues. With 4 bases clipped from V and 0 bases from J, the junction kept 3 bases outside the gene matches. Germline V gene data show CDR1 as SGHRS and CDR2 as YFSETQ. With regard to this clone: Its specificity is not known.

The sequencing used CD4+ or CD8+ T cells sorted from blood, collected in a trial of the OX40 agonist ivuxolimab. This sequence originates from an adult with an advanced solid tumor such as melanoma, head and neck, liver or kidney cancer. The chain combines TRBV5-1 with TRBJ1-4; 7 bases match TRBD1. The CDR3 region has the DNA TGCGCCAGCAGCGGAACAGGGGCAACTAATGAAAAACTGTTTTTT. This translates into CASSGTGATNEKLFF.